This T cell receptor (beta chain) derives from a study of beta chain features in type 1 diabetes. Study at large: No age, gender or cell yield differences were seen between patients and healthy donors. Regarding the study as a whole: Researchers reported that naive, central memory and Treg TCRB repertoires appeared more similar in patients than in healthy donors.

The entirety of the isolated RNA underwent reverse transcription, so expressed TCRB transcripts were sequenced. Profiled with immunoSEQ multiplex PCR; TCRdb holds only in-frame clones, not every one. The table records hundreds of thousands of clones, around 12% of them present only once. A few counts support this clone. The antigen remains unidentified. Germline CDR1 and CDR2: SGHRS and YFSETQ. This CDR3 region has 14 residues. Deletions cut 0 bases from V and 2 bases from J, with 7 bases between. Isolation of CD4+ naive, central memory, regulatory and stem cell-like memory cells was achieved by sorting via CD45RO/CCR7/CD25/CD127/CD95/CD27. Purity exceeded 98% in all sorted populations.

This clonotype was sampled from a man younger than 35 in good health. This chain uses TRBV5-1 with TRBJ2-3; D is unresolved. What was sequenced was naive CD4+ T cells from blood. CDR3 residues: CASSLASLTDTQYF. The DNA of the CDR3 is TGCGCCAGCAGCTTGGCCAGTCTCACAGATACGCAGTATTTT.